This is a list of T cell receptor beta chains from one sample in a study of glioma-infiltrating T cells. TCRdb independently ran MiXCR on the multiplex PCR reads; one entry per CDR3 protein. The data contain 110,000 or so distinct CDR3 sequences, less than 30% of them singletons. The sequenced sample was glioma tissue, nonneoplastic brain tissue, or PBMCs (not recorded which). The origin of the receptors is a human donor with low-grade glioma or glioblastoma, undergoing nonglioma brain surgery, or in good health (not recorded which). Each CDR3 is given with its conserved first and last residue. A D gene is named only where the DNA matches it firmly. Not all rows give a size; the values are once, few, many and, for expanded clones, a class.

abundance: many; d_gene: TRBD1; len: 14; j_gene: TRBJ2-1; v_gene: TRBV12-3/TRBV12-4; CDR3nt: TGTGCCAGCAGTTTAGTGGGACAGTACAATGAGCAGTTCTTC; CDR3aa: CASSLVGQYNEQFF
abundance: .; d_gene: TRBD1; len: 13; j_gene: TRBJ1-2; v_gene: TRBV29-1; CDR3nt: TGCAGCGTTTCGGACAGGGGGAACTATGGCTACACCTTC; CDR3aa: CSVSDRGNYGYTF
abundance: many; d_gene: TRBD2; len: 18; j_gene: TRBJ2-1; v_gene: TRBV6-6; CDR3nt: TGTGCCAGCAGTTACTCCCTCCTAAGCGGGGTGGGCTACAATGAGCAGTTCTTC; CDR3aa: CASSYSLLSGVGYNEQFF
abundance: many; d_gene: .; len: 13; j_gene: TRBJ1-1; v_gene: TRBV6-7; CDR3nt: TGTGCTAGCAGTTACCAGGGAACGACTGAAGCTGTCTTT; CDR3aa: CASSYQGTTEAVF
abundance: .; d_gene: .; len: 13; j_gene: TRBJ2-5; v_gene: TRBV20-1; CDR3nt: TGCAGTGCTAGAACCAAGACTGGGGCGACCCAGTACTTC; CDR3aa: CSARTKTGATQYF
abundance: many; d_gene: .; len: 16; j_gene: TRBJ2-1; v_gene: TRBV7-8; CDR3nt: TGTGCCAGCAGCCCGACGACTCCTGGGGCCTACAATGAGCAGTTCTTC; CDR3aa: CASSPTTPGAYNEQFF
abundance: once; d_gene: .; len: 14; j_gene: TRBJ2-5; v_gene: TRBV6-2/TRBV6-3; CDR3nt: TGTGTCAGTAGCCAGACAGGGAGGCAAGAGACCCAGTACTTC; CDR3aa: CVSSQTGRQETQYF
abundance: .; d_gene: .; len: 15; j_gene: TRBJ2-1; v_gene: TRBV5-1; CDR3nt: TGCGCCAGCAGCCCCGACCGGGACCAGACTTACGAGCAGTTCTTC; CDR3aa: CASSPDRDQTYEQFF
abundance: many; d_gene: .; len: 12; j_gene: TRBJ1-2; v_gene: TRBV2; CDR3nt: TGTGCCAGCAAAACAGGAACCTATGGCTACACCTTC; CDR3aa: CASKTGTYGYTF
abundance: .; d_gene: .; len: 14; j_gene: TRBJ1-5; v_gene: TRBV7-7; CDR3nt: TGTGCCAGCAGCCCCAGCGGTGACAATCAGCTACAGCATTTT; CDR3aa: CASSPSGDNQLQHF
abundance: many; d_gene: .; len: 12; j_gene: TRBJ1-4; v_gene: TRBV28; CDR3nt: TGTGCCAGCGACAGCTTGAATGAAAAACTGTTTTTT; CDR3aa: CASDSLNEKLFF
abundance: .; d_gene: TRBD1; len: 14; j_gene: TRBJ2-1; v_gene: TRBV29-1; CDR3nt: TGCAGCGTGGATTCGGGACAGGGCTACAATGAGCAGTTCTTC; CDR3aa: CSVDSGQGYNEQFF
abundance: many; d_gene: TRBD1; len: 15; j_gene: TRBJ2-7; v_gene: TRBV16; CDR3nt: TGTGCCAGCAGCCAATCCCATGGACAGGGCACCGAGCAGTACTTC; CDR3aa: CASSQSHGQGTEQYF
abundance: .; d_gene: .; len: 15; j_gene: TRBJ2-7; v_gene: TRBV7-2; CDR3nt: TGTGCCAGCAGCTACCGGGACTCGCACTCCTACGAGCAGTACTTC; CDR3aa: CASSYRDSHSYEQYF
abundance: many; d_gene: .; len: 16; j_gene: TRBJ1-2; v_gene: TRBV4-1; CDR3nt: TGCGCCAGCAGCCAAGTAATTCGGCTCGGGACAAAGGGCTACACCTTC; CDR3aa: CASSQVIRLGTKGYTF
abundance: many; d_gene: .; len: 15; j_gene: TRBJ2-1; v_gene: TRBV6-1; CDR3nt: TGTGCCAGCAGACTAAGGACAGCAAGCTACAATGAGCAGTTCTTC; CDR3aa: CASRLRTASYNEQFF
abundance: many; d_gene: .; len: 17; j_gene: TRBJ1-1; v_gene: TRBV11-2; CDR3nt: TGTGCCAGCAGCCCACTGGCCAGGTGGAGGGATTACACTGAAGCTTTCTTT; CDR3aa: CASSPLARWRDYTEAFF
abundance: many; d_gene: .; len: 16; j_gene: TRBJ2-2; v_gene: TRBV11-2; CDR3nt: TGTGCCAGCAGCTTAGTAAGGGGTGAGGACACCGGGGAGCTGTTTTTT; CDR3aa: CASSLVRGEDTGELFF
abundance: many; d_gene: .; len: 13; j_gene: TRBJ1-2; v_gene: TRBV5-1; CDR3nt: TGTGCCAGCAGTTTCGGGTCTAACTATGGCTACACCTTC; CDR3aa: CASSFGSNYGYTF
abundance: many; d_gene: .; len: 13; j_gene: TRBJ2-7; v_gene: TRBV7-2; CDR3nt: TGTGCCAGCAGCAAGAGGGACCCCTACGAGCAGTACTTC; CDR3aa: CASSKRDPYEQYF
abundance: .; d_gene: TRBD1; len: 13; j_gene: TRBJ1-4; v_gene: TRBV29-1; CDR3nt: TGCAGCGTAGACGGGACAGGGAGTGAAAAACTGTTTTTT; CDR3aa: CSVDGTGSEKLFF
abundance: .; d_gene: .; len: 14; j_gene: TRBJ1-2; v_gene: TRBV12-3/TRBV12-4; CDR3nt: TGTGCCAGCATCAGGACCGGGGTGGGGGGCGGCTACACCTTC; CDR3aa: CASIRTGVGGGYTF
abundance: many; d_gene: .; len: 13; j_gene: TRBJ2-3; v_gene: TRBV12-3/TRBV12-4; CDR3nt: TGTGCCAGCAGGGAACTAGACGGAGATACGCAGTATTTT; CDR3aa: CASRELDGDTQYF
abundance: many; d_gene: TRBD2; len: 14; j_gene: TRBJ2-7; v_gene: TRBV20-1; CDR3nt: TGCAGTGCCCGAGGACTAGCGCTTTCCTACGAGCAGTACTTC; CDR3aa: CSARGLALSYEQYF
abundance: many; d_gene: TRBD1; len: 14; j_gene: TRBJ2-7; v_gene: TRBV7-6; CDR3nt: TGTGCCAGCAGCACCTCAGGGGGTGCCTACGAGCAGTACTTC; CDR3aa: CASSTSGGAYEQYF
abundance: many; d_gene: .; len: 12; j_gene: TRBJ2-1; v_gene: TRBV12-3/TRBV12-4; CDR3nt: TGTGCCAGCAGTTTAAGGAACAATGAGCAGTTCTTC; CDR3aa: CASSLRNNEQFF
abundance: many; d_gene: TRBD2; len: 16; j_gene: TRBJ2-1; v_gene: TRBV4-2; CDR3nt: TGTGCCAGCAGCCAAGAAGCTAGCGGGACCATAGATGAGCAGTTCTTC; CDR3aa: CASSQEASGTIDEQFF
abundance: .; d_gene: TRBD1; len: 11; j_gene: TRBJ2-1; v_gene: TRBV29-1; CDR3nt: TGCAGCGCGGACAGGGCAGATGAGCAGTTCTTC; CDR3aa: CSADRADEQFF
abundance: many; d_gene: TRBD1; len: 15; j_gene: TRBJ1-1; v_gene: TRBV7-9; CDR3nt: TGTGCCAGCAGGCAACGTACAGGGGAGCGGACTGAAGCTTTCTTT; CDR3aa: CASRQRTGERTEAFF
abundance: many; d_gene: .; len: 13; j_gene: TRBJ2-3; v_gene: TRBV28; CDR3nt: TGTGCCAGCAACCCAGTTATGACAGATACGCAGTATTTT; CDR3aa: CASNPVMTDTQYF
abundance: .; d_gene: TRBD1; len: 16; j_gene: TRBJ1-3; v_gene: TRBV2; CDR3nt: TGTGCCAGCAGTTACGACAGGGCCGTCTCTGGAAACACCATATATTTT; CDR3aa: CASSYDRAVSGNTIYF
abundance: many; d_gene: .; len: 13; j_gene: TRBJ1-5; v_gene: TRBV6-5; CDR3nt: TGTGCCAGCAGTTACAAGCTCATCAGCCCCCAGCATTTT; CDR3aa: CASSYKLISPQHF
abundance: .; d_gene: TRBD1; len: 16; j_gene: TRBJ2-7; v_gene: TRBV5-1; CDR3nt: TGCGCCAGCAGCTTGCGTATCTGGGGACAGACCTACGAGCAGTACTTC; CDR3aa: CASSLRIWGQTYEQYF
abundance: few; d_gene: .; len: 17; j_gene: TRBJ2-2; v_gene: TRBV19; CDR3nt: TGTGCCAGTAGTATTGCAGGGAAAAGGTTTGACACCGGGGAGCTGTTTTTT; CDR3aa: CASSIAGKRFDTGELFF
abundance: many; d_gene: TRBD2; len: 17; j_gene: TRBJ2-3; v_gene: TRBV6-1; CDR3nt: TGTGCCAGCAGTCGGGGGGGTGCAGGAACTAGCACAGATACGCAGTATTTT; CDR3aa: CASSRGGAGTSTDTQYF
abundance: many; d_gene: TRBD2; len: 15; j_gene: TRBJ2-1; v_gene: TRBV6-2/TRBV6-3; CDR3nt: TGTGCCAGCAGTTACTTAGCGGGAGGTAACAATGAGCAGTTCTTC; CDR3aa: CASSYLAGGNNEQFF
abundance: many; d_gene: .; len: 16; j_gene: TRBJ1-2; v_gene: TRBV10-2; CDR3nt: TGCGCCAGCAGTGAGTTTTGGACATTGAATAACTATGGCTACACCTTC; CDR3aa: CASSEFWTLNNYGYTF
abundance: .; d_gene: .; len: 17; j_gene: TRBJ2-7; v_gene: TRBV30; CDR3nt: TGTGCCTGGACCGTGAGTTGGACTTATAAGAGCTCCTACGAGCAGTACTTC; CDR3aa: CAWTVSWTYKSSYEQYF
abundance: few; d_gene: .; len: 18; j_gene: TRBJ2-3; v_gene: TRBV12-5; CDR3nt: TGTGCTAGTGGTTTGCTCCCTTTGGGGGGAGGCCCCACAGATACGCAGTATTTT; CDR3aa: CASGLLPLGGGPTDTQYF
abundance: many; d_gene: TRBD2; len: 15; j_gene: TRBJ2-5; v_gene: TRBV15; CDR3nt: TGTGCCACCAGCAGCCGATCTAGCGGGAGGGAGACCCAGTACTTC; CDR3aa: CATSSRSSGRETQYF
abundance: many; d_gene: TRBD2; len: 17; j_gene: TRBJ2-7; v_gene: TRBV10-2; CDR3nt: TGCGCCAGCAGTCAGAGGCTAGCGGGAATAGGCTCCTACGAGCAGTACTTC; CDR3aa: CASSQRLAGIGSYEQYF
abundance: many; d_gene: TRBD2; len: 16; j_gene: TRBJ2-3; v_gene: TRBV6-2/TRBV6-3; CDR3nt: TGTGCCAGCAGTACCTGGACTAGCAGCTTCGAAGATACGCAGTATTTT; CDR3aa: CASSTWTSSFEDTQYF
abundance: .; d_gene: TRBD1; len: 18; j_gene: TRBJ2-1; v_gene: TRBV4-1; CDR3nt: TGCGCCAGCAGCCACCTGGACAGGGGGAGTAGGTCCTACAATGAGCAGTTCTTC; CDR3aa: CASSHLDRGSRSYNEQFF
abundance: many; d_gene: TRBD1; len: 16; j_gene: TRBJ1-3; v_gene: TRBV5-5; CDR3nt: TGTGCCAGCAGCCGGGGGACAGGAGAGGCTGGAAACACCATATATTTT; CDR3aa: CASSRGTGEAGNTIYF
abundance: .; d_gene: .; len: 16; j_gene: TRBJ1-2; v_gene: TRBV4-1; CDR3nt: TGCGCCAGCAGCCTTCCCTCGGCAGGGGCCTCTAACGGCTACACCTTC; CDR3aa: CASSLPSAGASNGYTF
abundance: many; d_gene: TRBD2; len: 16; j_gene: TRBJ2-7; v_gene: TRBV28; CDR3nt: TGTGCCAGCAGTTCGTCTCGTCTAGCGGGAACCTACGAGCAGTACTTC; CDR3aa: CASSSSRLAGTYEQYF
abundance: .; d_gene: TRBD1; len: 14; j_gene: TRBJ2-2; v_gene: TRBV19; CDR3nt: TGTGCCAGTAGACAGGGGCGAAACGCCGGGGAGCTGTTTTTT; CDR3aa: CASRQGRNAGELFF
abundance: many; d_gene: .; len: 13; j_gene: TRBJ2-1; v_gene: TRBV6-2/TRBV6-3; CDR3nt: TGTGCCAGCAACCCCCTAGGAAACAATGAGCAGTTCTTC; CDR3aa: CASNPLGNNEQFF
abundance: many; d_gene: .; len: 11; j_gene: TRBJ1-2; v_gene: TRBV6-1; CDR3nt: TGTGCCAGCAGCCGAGGCTATGGCTACACCTTC; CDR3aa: CASSRGYGYTF
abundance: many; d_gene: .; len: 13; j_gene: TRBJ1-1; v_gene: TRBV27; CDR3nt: TGTGCCAGCAGCCCTTTCCCGAACACTGAAGCTTTCTTT; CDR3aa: CASSPFPNTEAFF
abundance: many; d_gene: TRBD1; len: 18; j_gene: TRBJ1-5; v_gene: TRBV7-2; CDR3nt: TGTGCCAGCAGCTTAGCTCGGGGACAGGGACATAGCAATCAGCCCCAGCATTTT; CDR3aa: CASSLARGQGHSNQPQHF
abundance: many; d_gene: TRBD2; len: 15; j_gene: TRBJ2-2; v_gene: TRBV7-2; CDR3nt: TGTGCCAGCAGCTTAGAGGGGAGGGCGGCCGGGGAGCTGTTTTTT; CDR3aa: CASSLEGRAAGELFF
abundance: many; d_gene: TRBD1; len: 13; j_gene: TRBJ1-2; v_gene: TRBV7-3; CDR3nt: TGTGCCAGCAGCTTACCAGGGGGCATTGGCTACACCTTC; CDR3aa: CASSLPGGIGYTF
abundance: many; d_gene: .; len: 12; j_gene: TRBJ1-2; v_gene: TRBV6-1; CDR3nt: TGTGCCAGCAGTGAAGGCAGCTATGGCTACACCTTC; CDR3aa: CASSEGSYGYTF